This T cell receptor (beta chain) emerged from a study of blood T cell repertoires in COVID-19. About the research overall: Nucleic acid was either cDNA or gDNA, and it came from T cells, B-cell-depleted T cells, or PBMCs.

This table comes from immunoSEQ multiplex PCR, and its TCRdb copy is limited to in-frame clones, with some not included. The table records approximately 90,000 clones, 78% of them present only once. Material: peripheral blood. The TCR comes from a man between 65 and 85 years old with COVID-19, enrolled during active disease.

CDR3 coding DNA: TGTGCCAGCAGCTTATCGGGACTTGCCTACGAGCAGTACTTC. Its protein product is CASSLSGLAYEQYF. V gene TRBV7-2 combines with J gene TRBJ2-7, with D possibly being TRBD2 (6 bases). Germline loops: CDR1 SGHTA, CDR2 FQGNSA. V lost 2 bases, J lost 2 bases, and 10 bases lay in between. The length of the CDR3 is 14 residues.